The 28 T cell receptor beta chains below all came from one sample that was sequenced in a study of OX40 agonist ivuxolimab in advanced cancers. Using immunoSEQ multiplex PCR, the repertoire was profiled, and TCRdb retains in-frame clones only, with some absent. The table shows over 70,000 clones, with 89% occurring only once. The sequencing here drew on CD4+ or CD8+ T cells sorted from blood, taken in a trial of the OX40 agonist ivuxolimab. The receptors stem from an adult with an advanced solid tumor such as melanoma, head and neck, liver or kidney cancer.

The V call is TRBV5-4, the J call TRBJ2-1, with a weak D call TRBD2 (6 bases). The ends were cut back, 0 bases at V and 6 bases at J, with 13 bases in the middle. Germline loops: CDR1 SGHNT, CDR2 YYREEE (reference sequence). This CDR3 region has 15 residues. The CDR3 loop is CASSLAGAGGNEQFF. The CDR3 DNA reads TGTGCCAGCAGCTTGGCGGGAGCGGGTGGCAATGAGCAGTTCTTC.

The sample holds one count of this clone. CDR3 region: CSVDDGIGEKLFF. The CDR3 DNA sequence: TGCAGCGTTGATGACGGGATCGGTGAAAAACTGTTTTTT. The V gene is TRBV29-1, the J gene TRBJ1-4; D is undetermined. V was clipped by 3 bases and J by 7 bases, with 12 bases between them. The CDR3 length is 13 residues. From germline, CDR1 is SQVTM and CDR2 ANQGSEA. The full variable domain, completed using reference TRBV29-1 and TRBJ1-4, is SAVISQKPSRDICQRGTSLTIQCQVDSQVTMMFWYRQQPGQSLTLIATANQGSEATYESGFVIDKFPISRPNLTFSTLTVSNMSPEDSSIYLCSVDDGIGEKLFFGSGTQLSVL.

The J gene is TRBJ2-3, the V gene TRBV7-8; D ambiguous. Germline CDR1 and CDR2: SGHVS and FQNEAQ. The germline V and J ends were trimmed by 4 bases and 6 bases, with 11 bases remaining between them. The CDR3 is 13 amino acids. CDR3 sequence: CASSSLRPDTQYF. For the CDR3, the DNA is TGTGCCAGCAGCTCACTACGACCTGATACGCAGTATTTT.

This chain uses TRBV9 with TRBJ1-2; TRBD1 is a possible D gene (6 bases). CDR1 is SGDLS, CDR2 YYNGEE, per germline. The CDR3 is made up of 16 amino acids. The germline V and J ends were trimmed by 1 base and 4 bases, with 17 bases remaining between them. The chain's CDR3 is CASSVTPQGRGYGYTF. The CDR3 DNA reads as TGTGCCAGCAGCGTAACCCCCCAGGGGCGCGGCTATGGCTACACCTTC.

This rearrangement joins TRBV11-2 to TRBJ1-6, with D tentatively TRBD1 (5 bases). The germline gives CDR1 SGHAT, CDR2 FQNNGV. This CDR3 is built from 15 residues. Between the trimmed V and J ends, which lost 1 base and 7 bases, there was a span of 11 bases. The DNA for the CDR3 is TGTGCCAGCAGCTTAGTTGGCAGGGCGAATTCACCCCTCCACTTT. This encodes CASSLVGRANSPLHF.

This clone has just one count. CDR3 nucleotides: TGCGCCAGCTCCATCGGGGGAAACAATGAGCAGTTCTTC. This codes for CASSIGGNNEQFF. J is TRBJ2-1 and V is TRBV5-1; tentative D call: TRBD2 (6 bases). Trimming cost V 7 bases and J 5 bases, with 13 bases left between them. CDR3 length: 13 amino acids. Germline V gene lookup returns CDR1 SGHRS and CDR2 YFSETQ.

This clone was seen just once. This chain uses TRBV5-8 with TRBJ2-7; D might be TRBD1 (6 bases). Between the trimmed V and J ends, which lost 1 base and 3 bases, there was a span of 20 bases. The CDR3 has 17 amino acids. Per the germline V gene, CDR1 is SGHTS and CDR2 is YDEGEE. The CDR3: CASSLNFVWQGSYEQYF. CDR3 nucleotide sequence: TGTGCCAGCAGCTTGAATTTTGTGTGGCAGGGGAGCTACGAGCAGTACTTC.

This chain joins TRBV29-1 and TRBJ2-5; no clear D. The germline V gene has CDR1 SQVTM and CDR2 ANQGSEA. The germline V and J ends were trimmed by 2 bases and 5 bases, with 9 bases remaining between them. CDR3 length: 12 amino acids. The CDR3 DNA reads as TGCAGCGTTGAACAAGGGCTGGAGACCCAGTACTTC. Encoded protein: CSVEQGLETQYF.

The genes are TRBV5-4 and TRBJ1-1, with D tentatively TRBD1 (6 bases). Trimming stripped 1 base from V and 2 bases from J, with 9 bases between. The CDR3 has 14 residues. Germline V gene lookup returns CDR1 SGHNT and CDR2 YYREEE (reference sequence). DNA of the CDR3: TGTGCCAGCAGCTTGTCAGGGGTTAACACTGAAGCTTTCTTT. It yields the protein CASSLSGVNTEAFF.

The chain is built from TRBV5-3 and TRBJ2-7; either TRBD1 or TRBD2 may fit D (5 bases each). TRBV5-3 is sorted into the ORF group, with uncertain function. V was pared by 4 bases and J by 5 bases, with 19 bases between. The CDR3 extends over 15 amino acids. The CDR3 bases are TGTGCCAGAAGCAGCTCCGGGACGCCTTGGAACGAGCAGTACGTC. This translates into CARSSSGTPWNEQYV.

The chain couples TRBV18 to TRBJ2-7; possibly TRBD1 for D (6 bases). The V and J ends lost 2 bases and 2 bases respectively, with 13 bases between them. In germline, CDR1 is KGHSH, CDR2 LQKENI. The CDR3 length is 15 residues. The CDR3 sequence is CASSPGVTGAYEQYF. The CDR3, as DNA: TGTGCCAGCTCACCAGGGGTGACAGGTGCCTACGAGCAGTACTTC.

The genes are TRBV7-9 and TRBJ2-3, with 10 bases identical to TRBD2. There are 15 residues in the CDR3. J lost 2 bases, V lost 5 bases, and 4 bases had no gene match. Germline V gene sequence: CDR1 SEHNR, CDR2 FQNEAQ (reference sequence). CDR3 sequence: CASSPGTSDTDTQYF. The CDR3 DNA is TGTGCCAGCAGCCCCGGGACTAGCGACACAGATACGCAGTATTTT.

The chain links TRBV18 to TRBJ1-1, with 7 bases identical to TRBD1. After removal of 0 bases from V and 1 base from J, the junction contained 2 bases not matched to a gene. CDR1 is KGHSH and CDR2 is LQKENI in the germline V gene. CDR3 length: 15 residues. The CDR3 region is CASSPPGGWNTEAFF. Here the CDR3 DNA reads TGTGCCAGCTCACCACCAGGGGGCTGGAACACTGAAGCTTTCTTT.

The rearrangement uses TRBV11-2 and TRBJ1-1; no firm D call. CDR1 SGHAT and CDR2 FQNNGV come from the germline V gene. Between the trimmed V and J ends, which lost 2 bases and 3 bases, there was a span of 7 bases. The CDR3 length is 13 residues. CDR3 DNA sequence: TGTGCCAGCAGCTTACAGTTTTACACTGAAGCTTTCTTT. Its protein product is CASSLQFYTEAFF.

This clone was seen a few times. The genes are TRBV28 and TRBJ1-5; D is undetermined. The CDR3 spans 12 residues. Germline values: CDR1 MDHEN, CDR2 SYDVKM. The ends were cut back, 5 bases at V and 7 bases at J, with 9 bases in the middle. CDR3 protein: CASSRHRQPQHF. CDR3 DNA sequence: TGTGCCAGCAGTCGCCATCGGCAGCCCCAGCATTTT.

The V and J genes are TRBV10-3 and TRBJ1-6, with unresolved D. Trimming stripped 0 bases from V and 7 bases from J, with 10 bases between. This CDR3 region has 15 residues. The germline CDR1 and CDR2 sequences are ENHRY and SYGVKD. CDR3 in amino acids: CAISESRERNSPLHF. The CDR3 nucleotides read TGTGCCATCAGTGAGTCTCGGGAGCGCAATTCACCCCTCCACTTT.

The chain employs TRBV4-1 and TRBJ1-1; D unclear. Trimming left V 0 bases short and J 11 bases short, with 10 bases between. This CDR3 is 12 amino acids long. Per germline, CDR1 MGHRA and CDR2 YSYEKL. The CDR3 spells CASSQETNGAFF. DNA of the CDR3: TGCGCCAGCAGCCAAGAGACGAATGGGGCTTTCTTT.

V and J are TRBV6-1 and TRBJ1-5; D may be TRBD1 (5 bases). Germline-derived CDR1 and CDR2 are MNHNS and SASEGT. The CDR3 sequence is 16 residues long. Trimming took off 4 bases at V and 4 bases at J, with 17 bases between the two ends. The CDR3 sequence: CASSAPEDILNQPQHF. In DNA, the CDR3 is TGTGCCAGCAGTGCTCCCGAGGACATTCTTAATCAGCCCCAGCATTTT.

The genes are TRBV28 and TRBJ1-5; 10 bases line up with TRBD1. Germline V lookup: CDR1 MDHEN, CDR2 SYDVKM. The CDR3 extends over 15 amino acids. V lost 6 bases to trimming and J lost 6 bases; unmatched junction nucleotides: 8. The DNA for the CDR3 is TGTGCCAGCAGCCCCGGGACAGGGGCCGGTCAGCCCCAGCATTTT. Amino acids: CASSPGTGAGQPQHF.

This sequence joins TRBV28 and TRBJ2-5, with D maybe TRBD2 (6 bases). Germline CDR1 MDHEN, CDR2 SYDVKM. V lost 4 bases to trimming and J lost 6 bases, with 15 bases between them. The CDR3 is 14 amino acids. The DNA for the CDR3 is TGTGCCAGCAGTTCACCAGGCGGGATTCAGACCCAGTACTTC. Protein sequence: CASSSPGGIQTQYF.

The J gene is TRBJ2-7, the V gene TRBV28; D may be TRBD2 (6 bases). This CDR3 has 12 residues. V shed 5 bases and J shed 6 bases, with 11 bases lying between them. Germline loops: CDR1 MDHEN, CDR2 SYDVKM. The CDR3 DNA is TGTGCCAGCAGTACCCCCGGGGGCGAGCAGTACGTC. This translates into CASSTPGGEQYV.

The chain uses TRBV5-1 and TRBJ2-6; the D gene is possibly TRBD2 (6 bases). The germline V and J ends were trimmed by 0 bases and 2 bases, with 9 bases remaining between them. Germline V lookup: CDR1 SGHRS, CDR2 YFSETQ. The CDR3 has 16 residues. CDR3 in amino acids: CASSLVAGTGANVLTF. The CDR3 DNA reads TGCGCCAGCAGCTTGGTTGCGGGAACTGGGGCCAACGTCCTGACTTTC.

On this clone itself: A junction end diverges from the germline sequence, so it may reflect a read error. The genes are TRBV5-5 and TRBJ2-2, with D perhaps matching TRBD1 or TRBD2 (5 bases each). The CDR3 covers 15 residues. Per germline, CDR1 SGHKS and CDR2 YYEKEE (reference sequence). The CDR3 region is CASSLRGTIPGELFF. The CDR3 nucleotides are TGTGCCAGCAGCTTGAGAGGGACCATCCCCGGGGAGCTGTTCTTT.

CDR3 sequence: CASSYSRYRVGNTIYF. The CDR3 bases are TGTGCCAGCAGTTACTCGCGGTACAGGGTTGGAAACACCATATATTTT. The chain combines TRBV6-5 with TRBJ1-3; a possible D gene is TRBD1 (6 bases). The CDR3 length is 16 residues. V lost 0 bases and J lost 3, with 12 bases in between. The germline CDR1 and CDR2 sequences are MNHEY and SVGAGI.

This chain links TRBV28 with TRBJ2-7; the D is unclear. The CDR3 loop spans 13 amino acids. Trimming removed 6 bases at V and 4 bases at J, with 13 bases between. Germline lookup yields CDR1 MDHEN and CDR2 SYDVKM. Here the CDR3 reads CASSANGFYEQYV. The CDR3 DNA follows: TGTGCCAGCAGCGCTAACGGATTTTACGAGCAGTACGTC.

The chain carries TRBV5-4 and TRBJ1-1; the match to TRBD1 covers 7 bases. Per the germline V gene, CDR1 is SGHNT and CDR2 is YYREEE (reference sequence). There are 13 residues in the CDR3. Trimming took 5 bases from V and 4 from J; bases not matched to a gene: 5. In nucleotides, the CDR3 is TGTGCCAGCAGAAGACAGGGTAGCACTGAAGCTTTCTTT. Its translation: CASRRQGSTEAFF. The whole variable domain, remainder taken from reference TRBV5-4 and TRBJ1-1, is ETGVTQSPTHLIKTRGQQVTLRCSSQSGHNTVSWYQQALGQGPQFIFQYYREEENGRGNFPPRFSGLQFPNYSSELNVNALELDDSALYLCASRRQGSTEAFFGQGTRLTVV.

The J gene is TRBJ2-5, the V gene TRBV18; perhaps TRBD2 as D (6 bases). CDR3 length: 14 residues. V lost 3 bases, J lost 1 base, and 9 bases lay in between. CDR1 is KGHSH, CDR2 LQKENI, per germline. The CDR3 spells CASSPGGSQETQYF. DNA of the CDR3: TGTGCCAGCTCACCTGGGGGGTCCCAAGAGACCCAGTACTTC.

The chain has TRBV7-2 and TRBJ2-5; TRBD2 is a possible D gene (6 bases). V was trimmed by 2 bases and J by 3 bases, leaving 16 bases between them. The CDR3 length is 16 residues. Looked up from germline, CDR1 is SGHTA and CDR2 is FQGNSA. CDR3 amino acids: CASSLMRRAVEETQYF. The DNA for the CDR3 is TGTGCCAGCAGCTTAATGCGGAGGGCCGTCGAAGAGACCCAGTACTTC.